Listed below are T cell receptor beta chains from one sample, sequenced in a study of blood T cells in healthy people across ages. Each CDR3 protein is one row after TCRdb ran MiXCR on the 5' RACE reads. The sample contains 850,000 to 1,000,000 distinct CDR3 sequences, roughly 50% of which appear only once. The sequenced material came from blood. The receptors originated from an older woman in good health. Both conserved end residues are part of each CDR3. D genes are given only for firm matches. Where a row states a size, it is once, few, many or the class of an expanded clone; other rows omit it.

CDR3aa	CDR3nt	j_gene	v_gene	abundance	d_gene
CASSGRRMTDTQYF	TGTGCCAGCAGCGGGAGGAGGATGACAGATACGCAGTATTTT	TRBJ2-3	TRBV7-9	-	-
CASTPTSRQETQYF	TGTGCCAGCACCCCGACTAGCCGTCAAGAGACCCAGTACTTC	TRBJ2-5	TRBV12-3/TRBV12-4	-	TRBD2
CATSSPGTPPWFSAGELFF	TGTGCCACCAGCAGCCCCGGGACACCCCCCTGGTTTTCGGCCGGGGAGCTGTTTTTT	TRBJ2-2	TRBV15	-	-
CASHKSTMQFF	TGTGCCAGCCATAAGTCGACAATGCAGTTCTTC	TRBJ2-1	TRBV5-5	-	-
CASSANRFQPQHF	TGTGCCAGCAGCGCCAACAGGTTCCAGCCCCAGCATTTT	TRBJ1-5	TRBV7-2	-	-
CSAGARVLAGEYNEQFF	TGCAGTGCTGGCGCTAGGGTCCTAGCGGGAGAGTACAATGAGCAGTTCTTC	TRBJ2-1	TRBV20-1	few	TRBD2
CASSQRVYNEQFF	TGTGCCAGCAGTCAGCGGGTCTACAATGAGCAGTTCTTC	TRBJ2-1	TRBV27	-	-
CSARVVTGFSGEYNEQFF	TGCAGTGCTAGAGTTGTGACAGGGTTTAGCGGAGAATACAATGAGCAGTTCTTC	TRBJ2-1	TRBV20-1	few	-
CASSSPVWKRESSYNEQFF	TGTGCCAGCAGTTCGCCGGTTTGGAAGCGGGAGAGCTCCTACAATGAGCAGTTCTTC	TRBJ2-1	TRBV6-2/TRBV6-3	-	TRBD2
CASRNRGQGAGGYTF	TGTGCCAGCAGGAACCGGGGACAGGGGGCAGGTGGCTACACCTTC	TRBJ1-2	TRBV3-1	-	TRBD1
CASNRDNTDTQYF	TGTGCCAGCAACCGGGACAACACAGATACGCAGTATTTT	TRBJ2-3	TRBV7-2	few	-
CASSQKGTSGSYEQYF	TGCGCCAGCAGCCAAAAAGGGACTAGCGGGAGCTACGAGCAGTACTTC	TRBJ2-7	TRBV4-1	once	TRBD2
CSVALAGVYEQYF	TGCAGCGTTGCTCTAGCGGGAGTCTACGAGCAGTACTTC	TRBJ2-7	TRBV29-1	many	TRBD2
CATSRDRAGEETQYF	TGTGCCACCAGCAGAGACCGAGCGGGAGAAGAGACCCAGTACTTC	TRBJ2-5	TRBV15	-	TRBD2
CASSLEQGNIQYF	TGTGCCAGCAGCCTCGAACAGGGAAATATTCAGTACTTC	TRBJ2-4	TRBV7-9	few	-
CSAILAATYNEQFF	TGCAGCGCCATACTAGCGGCTACCTACAATGAGCAGTTCTTC	TRBJ2-1	TRBV29-1	-	TRBD2
CASQGTRSNEQFF	TGTGCCAGTCAGGGGACTAGAAGCAATGAGCAGTTCTTC	TRBJ2-1	TRBV2	-	TRBD2
CASSLSLPEDSYGYTF	TGTGCCAGCAGTTTATCCCTTCCTGAGGACAGTTATGGCTACACCTTC	TRBJ1-2	TRBV28	-	-
CASSLAFTSGVKETQYF	TGTGCCAGCAGCTTAGCGTTCACTAGCGGAGTGAAAGAGACCCAGTACTTC	TRBJ2-5	TRBV7-2	once	TRBD2
CASSLGGGRTSPSYNEQFF	TGCGCCAGCAGCTTGGGTGGTGGTAGGACTAGCCCCTCCTACAATGAGCAGTTCTTC	TRBJ2-1	TRBV5-1	-	TRBD2
CASRDITYEQYF	TGTGCCAGCCGGGACATTACCTACGAGCAGTACTTC	TRBJ2-7	TRBV25-1	-	-
CASSDRTRPEDNEQFF	TGTGCCAGCAGCGACCGAACTCGCCCTGAGGACAATGAGCAGTTCTTC	TRBJ2-1	TRBV21-1	-	-
CASSSDGTSGRGTGHNEQFF	TGCGCCAGCAGTTCCGATGGGACTAGCGGGAGAGGGACGGGGCACAATGAGCAGTTCTTC	TRBJ2-1	TRBV10-2	-	TRBD2
CASSYGPVYNSPLHF	TGTGCCAGCAGTTACGGGCCCGTGTATAATTCACCCCTCCACTTT	TRBJ1-6	TRBV6-5	-	-
CSAITGTSGSYEQYF	TGCAGTGCTATTACCGGGACTAGCGGGAGCTACGAGCAGTACTTC	TRBJ2-7	TRBV20-1	-	TRBD2
CATKGTSGRWDEQFF	TGTGCCACCAAAGGGACTAGCGGGAGATGGGATGAGCAGTTCTTC	TRBJ2-1	TRBV25-1	-	TRBD2